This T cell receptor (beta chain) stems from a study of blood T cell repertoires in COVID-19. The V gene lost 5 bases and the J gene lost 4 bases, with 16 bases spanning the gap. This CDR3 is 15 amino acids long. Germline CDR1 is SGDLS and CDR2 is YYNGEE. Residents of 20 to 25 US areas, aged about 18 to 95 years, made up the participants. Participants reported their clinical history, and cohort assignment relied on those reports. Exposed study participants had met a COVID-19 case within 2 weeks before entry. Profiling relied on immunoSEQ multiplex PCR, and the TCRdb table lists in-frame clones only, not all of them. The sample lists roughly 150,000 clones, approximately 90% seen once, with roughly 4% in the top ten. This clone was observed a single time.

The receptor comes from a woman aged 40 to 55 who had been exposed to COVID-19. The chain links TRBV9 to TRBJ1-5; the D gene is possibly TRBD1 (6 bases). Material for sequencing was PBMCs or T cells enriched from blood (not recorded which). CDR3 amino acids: CASSPTGHSNQPQHF. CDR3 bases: TGTGCCAGCAGTCCAACGGGACACTCGAATCAGCCCCAGCATTTT.